The T cell receptor beta chain under discussion was sequenced for a study of blood T cell repertoires in COVID-19. This clone was seen once. V was pared by 5 bases and J by 7 bases, with 5 bases of the junction left unmatched. This CDR3 is built from 13 residues. Germline CDR1 reads SGHAT; CDR2 reads FQNNGV. Source study methods: Researchers report that nucleated cell counts were estimated from reference gene primer amplification. Sequencing used immunoSEQ multiplex PCR; TCRdb keeps in-frame clones, though not all of them. V and J calls and clone size are as listed in that table; D and trimming were resolved from the DNA. Among tens of thousands of clones listed, 65% to 90% were seen once.

The receptor was isolated from a woman aged 55-70 years with acute or convalescent COVID-19. The sample was peripheral blood. The gene calls are TRBV11-2 and TRBJ1-2; 9 bases are a match to TRBD1. The CDR3 DNA reads TGTGCCAGCAGCCTAATGACAGGGGGTGGCTACACCTTC. Protein sequence: CASSLMTGGGYTF. Using reference TRBV11-2 and TRBJ1-2 for the parts outside the CDR3, the full variable domain is EAGVAQSPRYKIIEKRQSVAFWCNPISGHATLYWYQQILGQGPKLLIQFQNNGVVDDSQLPKDRFSAERLKGVDSTLKIQPAKLEDSAVYLCASSLMTGGGYTFGSGTRLTVV.